The 29 T cell receptor beta chains in this list originate from one sample, sequenced in a study of T cell responses to AZD1222 COVID-19 vaccine. Only in-frame clones appear in the TCRdb table, and some are missing; sequencing was by immunoSEQ multiplex PCR. Of some 120,000 clones in the sample, approximately 88% were seen once. The sequences come from peripheral blood, collected on day 0 of AZD1222 vaccination. These receptors were taken from an adult in good health.

This clone has just a few counts. Written as DNA, the CDR3 is TGTGCCAGCACAGAGGGACTAGGCTCCTACAATGAGCAGTTCTTC. This sequence encodes CASTEGLGSYNEQFF. This chain uses TRBV28 with TRBJ2-1, with 8 bases aligning to TRBD2. J gave up 0 bases and V 7 bases, and 5 bases lay outside the gene matches. The CDR3 runs to 15 residues. From germline, CDR1 is MDHEN and CDR2 SYDVKM.

The V gene is TRBV7-2, the J gene TRBJ1-3; D is unresolved. The V end was cut by 4 bases, the J end by 4 bases, with 11 bases between. Germline V gene sequence: CDR1 SGHTA, CDR2 FQGNSA. The CDR3 spans 14 residues. CDR3 sequence (DNA): TGTGCCAGCAGCTCCTCACACTTGGGAAACACCATATATTTT. Amino acid sequence: CASSSSHLGNTIYF.

The CDR3 DNA reads TGTGCCAGCAGCCAAGATGCCGGAGCAACTAATGAAAAACTGTTTTTT. Amino acid sequence: CASSQDAGATNEKLFF. The V gene is TRBV3-1 (or the pseudogene TRBV3-2), the J gene TRBJ1-4; D uncertain. V gave up 0 bases and J gave up 0 bases, with 8 bases separating them. The CDR3 has 16 residues. CDR1 LGHDT and CDR2 YNNKEL come from the germline V gene (reference sequence).

This chain connects TRBV7-2 to TRBJ1-2; a weak D match, TRBD1 (6 bases). The CDR3 is 15 residues long. Trimming removed 1 base from V and 7 bases from J, with 16 bases in between. The germline gives CDR1 SGHTA, CDR2 FQGNSA. CDR3 in amino acids: CASSLGQMGGSGYTF. The CDR3 DNA sequence: TGTGCCAGCAGCTTAGGGCAAATGGGGGGCAGTGGCTACACCTTC. The entire variable domain, with the rest obtained from reference TRBV7-2 and TRBJ1-2, is as follows: GAGVSQSPSNKVTEKGKDVELRCDPISGHTALYWYRQSLGQGLEFLIYFQGNSAPDKSGLPSDRFSAERTGGSVSTLTIQRTQQEDSAVYLCASSLGQMGGSGYTFGSGTRLTVV.

The chain has TRBV7-9 and TRBJ2-7, with 8 bases fitting TRBD1. The CDR3 length is 14 residues. Germline trimming cut 10 bases from V and 4 bases from J; bases unmatched to any gene: 12. Per germline, CDR1 SEHNR and CDR2 FQNEAQ (reference sequence). The CDR3 DNA reads TGTGCCACGTCAGGGGGCACAATGAGGTACGAGCAGTACTTC. Translated: CATSGGTMRYEQYF.

This chain links TRBV10-3 with TRBJ1-2; no definite D call. Per the germline V gene, CDR1 is ENHRY and CDR2 is SYGVKD. V was trimmed by 0 bases and J by 6 bases, leaving 2 bases between them. The CDR3 spans 11 residues. This chain's CDR3 is CAISESHGYTF. In nucleotides, the CDR3 is TGTGCCATCAGTGAGTCGCATGGCTACACCTTC.

The gene calls are TRBV7-2 and TRBJ2-2; the match to TRBD2 covers 8 bases. Germline V gives CDR1 SGHTA, CDR2 FQGNSA. V lost 6 bases to trimming and J lost 5 bases; unmatched junction nucleotides: 8. The CDR3 loop spans 15 amino acids. CDR3 bases: TGTGCCAGCAGGAACGGGGGGGCGAGAACCGGGGAGCTGTTTTTT. It translates to CASRNGGARTGELFF.

The rearrangement joins TRBV7-2 to TRBJ1-2; a weak D match, TRBD1 (5 bases). V was shortened by 5 bases and J by 5 bases, with 15 bases between the two germline ends. Looked up from germline, CDR1 is SGHTA and CDR2 is FQGNSA. The CDR3 runs 14 residues. The CDR3 loop reads CASSPRFPGYGYTF. Here the CDR3 DNA reads TGTGCCAGCAGCCCAAGATTCCCAGGGTATGGCTACACCTTC.

The gene calls are TRBV4-3 and TRBJ2-7; 9 bases align to TRBD2. With V trimmed by 0 bases and J by 7 bases, 13 bases remained unmatched. The germline CDR1 and CDR2 sequences are LGHNA and YSLEER. The CDR3 is made up of 17 amino acids. In DNA form, the CDR3 reads TGCGCCAGCAGCCAAGATCGCTTCAGCGGGGGGCTGGGGGAGCAGTACTTC. Encoded protein: CASSQDRFSGGLGEQYF.

V usage is TRBV2 and J usage is TRBJ1-1; possibly TRBD1 for D (6 bases). Germline V gene sequence: CDR1 SNHLY, CDR2 FYNNEI. V was trimmed by 8 bases and J by 7 bases, leaving 14 bases between them. The CDR3 sequence is 12 residues long. This CDR3 reads CASAQTGFEAFF. The CDR3 DNA sequence: TGTGCCAGCGCCCAGACAGGTTTTGAAGCTTTCTTT. The full variable domain, completed using reference TRBV2 and TRBJ1-1, is EPEVTQTPSHQVTQMGQEVILRCVPISNHLYFYWYRQILGQKVEFLVSFYNNEISEKSEIFDDQFSVERPDGSNFTLKIRSTKLEDSAMYFCASAQTGFEAFFGQGTRLTVV.

J is TRBJ2-1 and V is TRBV6-5; no reliable D call. This CDR3 is built from 15 residues. Trimming left V 5 bases short and J 8 bases short, with 19 bases between. Germline assignment: CDR1 MNHEY and CDR2 SVGAGI. CDR3 loop: CASSRATHRVDEQFF. CDR3 nucleotide sequence: TGTGCCAGCAGTCGGGCCACCCACCGGGTCGATGAGCAGTTCTTC.

The CDR3 DNA follows: TGTGCCAGCAGCTTAGGGATCGAGCGGGGGGGCCTTGAGCAGTTCTTC. Amino acid sequence: CASSLGIERGGLEQFF. J is TRBJ2-1 and V is TRBV7-9; 10 nucleotides agree with TRBD2. Germline CDR1 is SEHNR and CDR2 is FQNEAQ (reference sequence). This CDR3 region has 16 residues. The junction had 9 bases not matched to a gene; V was cut back by 1 base and J by 9 bases.

The rearrangement uses TRBV6-1 and TRBJ1-1; weak D call: TRBD1 (5 bases). V lost 3 bases and J lost 2, with 19 bases in between. CDR1 and CDR2 from the germline V gene are MNHNS and SASEGT. The CDR3 is 17 amino acids. Here the CDR3 reads CASSDPTVLGVNTEAFF. CDR3 nucleotides: TGTGCCAGCAGTGATCCCACTGTGTTGGGGGTAAACACTGAAGCTTTCTTT.

This chain uses TRBV3-1 (or the pseudogene TRBV3-2) with TRBJ1-2, with D tentatively TRBD1 (6 bases). V dropped 1 base and J dropped 4 bases, with 10 bases sitting between them. The CDR3 runs to 14 residues. Per the germline V gene, CDR1 is LGHDT and CDR2 is YNNKEL (reference sequence). CDR3 residues: CASSQGQDSYGYTF. Written as DNA, the CDR3 is TGTGCCAGCAGCCAAGGTCAGGACAGCTATGGCTACACCTTC.

This clone was seen just once. The CDR3 reads CASSLERGASTEAFF. CDR3 DNA sequence: TGTGCCAGCAGCTTAGAGCGGGGTGCAAGCACTGAAGCTTTCTTT. V gene TRBV7-6 combines with J gene TRBJ1-1; D is unclear. The V end lost 1 base, the J end lost 4 bases, and 13 bases lay between the germline ends. CDR1 and CDR2 from the germline V gene are SGHVS and FNYEAQ. The CDR3 spans 15 residues.

The rearrangement joins TRBV6-4 to TRBJ1-1, with D possibly being TRBD1 (5 bases). The CDR3 length is 13 residues. Germline loops: CDR1 MRHNA, CDR2 SNTAGT. The V gene lost 4 bases and the J gene lost 2 bases, with 8 bases spanning the gap. The CDR3 region has the DNA TGTGCCAGCAGTGCGACAGCTAACACTGAAGCTTTCTTT. Its translation is CASSATANTEAFF.

This clone was seen only once. The V and J genes are TRBV19 and TRBJ1-5, with TRBD1 matching 9 bases. Germline values: CDR1 LNHDA, CDR2 SQIVND (reference sequence). The CDR3 has 13 residues. Trimming removed 6 bases from V and 11 bases from J; junction bases left unmatched: 8. The CDR3 here is CASRMPGTGTQHF. The CDR3 DNA sequence: TGTGCCAGTAGGATGCCTGGGACAGGGACCCAGCATTTT.

This CDR3 is CATRSGLGDNEQFF. For the CDR3, the DNA is TGTGCCACCCGTTCAGGTTTAGGTGACAATGAGCAGTTCTTC. This chain uses TRBV24-1 with TRBJ2-1; D is unresolved. Germline-derived CDR1 and CDR2 are KGHDR and SFDVKD. The germline V and J ends were trimmed by 9 bases and 5 bases, with 16 bases remaining between them. CDR3 length equals 14 residues.

The V and J genes are TRBV7-9 and TRBJ2-5, with D hard to call. CDR3 length: 13 amino acids. Germline loops: CDR1 SEHNR, CDR2 FQNEAQ (reference sequence). The germline V and J ends were trimmed by 8 bases and 5 bases, with 15 bases remaining between them. The CDR3 nucleotides read TGTGCCAGCCACAGCCCTGGGCGGGAGACCCAGTACTTC. This encodes CASHSPGRETQYF.

The rearrangement joins TRBV5-1 to TRBJ2-1, with TRBD1 matching 12 bases. The V and J ends lost 4 bases and 4 bases, in that order; junction bases with no gene match: 6. Germline CDR1 reads SGHRS; CDR2 reads YFSETQ. CDR3 size: 16 residues. CDR3 amino acids: CASSPGTGGPYNEQFF. CDR3 DNA sequence: TGCGCCAGCAGCCCCGGGACAGGGGGCCCTTACAATGAGCAGTTCTTC.

This chain links TRBV14 with TRBJ2-7; no clear D gene. Deletions cut 1 base from V and 2 bases from J, with 9 bases between. This CDR3 spans 14 amino acids. Germline loops: CDR1 SGHDN, CDR2 FVKESK. CDR3 region: CASSQVAGPYEQYF. The CDR3 DNA reads TGTGCCAGCAGCCAAGTTGCAGGTCCCTACGAGCAGTACTTC.

J is TRBJ1-6 and V is TRBV21-1; the table names TRBD1, a call not compared with the DNA. TRBV21-1 is a pseudogene locus. The CDR3 is 17 amino acids. CDR3: CASSTRTGFFYNSPLHF. CDR3 nucleotide sequence: TGTGCCAGCAGCACGCGGACAGGGTTTTTCTATAATTCACCCCTCCACTTT.

This rearrangement joins TRBV2 to TRBJ1-5; D remains unclear. The CDR3 length is 13 residues. The V and J ends lost 5 bases and 9 bases respectively, with 14 bases between them. Germline V gene lookup returns CDR1 SNHLY and CDR2 FYNNEI. In DNA, the CDR3 is TGTGCCAGCAGTACGGACGGCGGTCGGCCCCAGCATTTT. The encoded protein is CASSTDGGRPQHF.

The V and J genes are TRBV20-1 and TRBJ1-4; no clear D. This CDR3 contains 12 residues. Germline V lookup: CDR1 DFQATT, CDR2 SNEGSKA (reference sequence). Trimming took 3 bases from V and 6 from J, leaving 8 bases between them. The CDR3 DNA reads TGCAGTGCTAGTCGGCCCGATGAAAAACTGTTTTTT. Protein: CSASRPDEKLFF.

The chain carries TRBV2 and TRBJ2-1, with 7 bases aligning to TRBD1. After removal of 6 bases from V and 10 bases from J, the junction contained 6 bases not matched to a gene. The CDR3 loop spans 12 amino acids. The germline gives CDR1 SNHLY, CDR2 FYNNEI. CDR3 nucleotide sequence: TGTGCCAGCAGGACTGACAGGGACGAGCAGTTCTTC. It specifies CASRTDRDEQFF.

This chain uses TRBV7-2 with TRBJ2-3, with 9 bases matching TRBD2. Germline V gene data show CDR1 as SGHTA and CDR2 as FQGNSA. Losses at the gene ends were 1 base for V and 4 bases for J; bases not matched to a gene: 9. The CDR3 totals 17 residues. In DNA form, the CDR3 reads TGTGCCAGCAGCTTAGAGGCTAGGACTAGCGTTCCAGATACGCAGTATTTT. Translation: CASSLEARTSVPDTQYF.

This clone was observed a few times. In the same sample, other DNA sequences code for this CDR3. The rearrangement joins TRBV2 to TRBJ1-5; 9 bases match TRBD1. The CDR3 totals 14 residues. Trimming removed 5 bases from V and 5 bases from J; junction bases left unmatched: 4. Per germline, CDR1 SNHLY and CDR2 FYNNEI. CDR3 protein: CASSPGQGHQPQHF. CDR3 sequence (DNA): TGTGCCAGCAGTCCGGGACAGGGACATCAGCCCCAGCATTTT.

A few counts support this clone. The J gene is TRBJ1-1, the V gene TRBV4-1; no firm D call. The CDR3 consists of 16 residues. CDR1 is MGHRA, CDR2 YSYEKL, per germline. V lost 1 base and J 1 base, leaving 13 bases between the germline ends. CDR3 DNA: TGCGCCAGCAGCCAAGTTTCCTTTTCGGGGAACACTGAAGCTTTCTTT. The encoded protein is CASSQVSFSGNTEAFF.

The genes are TRBV19 and TRBJ1-1; tentatively, D is TRBD1 (6 bases). The germline V gene has CDR1 LNHDA and CDR2 SQIVND (reference sequence). V lost 1 base and J lost 2, with 11 bases in between. The CDR3 loop spans 15 amino acids. The CDR3 DNA is TGTGCCAGTAGTATAGTGACAGGCAAAAACACTGAAGCTTTCTTT. This codes for CASSIVTGKNTEAFF.